The sequence of this T cell receptor beta chain was determined in a study of blood T cell repertoires in COVID-19. The CDR3 is 14 residues long. Trimming removed 2 bases from V and 6 bases from J; junction bases left unmatched: 6. Germline values: CDR1 GTSNPN, CDR2 SVGIG (reference sequence). Here immunoSEQ multiplex PCR was the method, and the copy in TCRdb shows in-frame clones only, minus some. The repertoire holds 250,000 or so clones, with more than 70% as singletons. The specimen sequenced was peripheral blood. The source is a woman between 35 and 50 years old who had recovered from COVID-19. The J gene is TRBJ1-5, the V gene TRBV30; 8 bases are a match to TRBD1. CDR3 loop: CAWSSGGGGQPQHF. CDR3 in DNA: TGTGCCTGGAGTTCAGGGGGCGGCGGTCAGCCCCAGCATTTT.